Listed below are T cell receptor beta chains from one sample, sequenced in a study of OX40 agonist ivuxolimab in advanced cancers. The repertoire was sequenced with immunoSEQ multiplex PCR; TCRdb's copy has only in-frame clones and lacks some. The sample includes some 77,000 clones, approximately 85% seen only once; the top ten take less than 6.5%. Here the sequenced sample was CD4+ or CD8+ T cells sorted from blood, taken in a trial of the OX40 agonist ivuxolimab. The receptors were sampled from an adult with an advanced solid tumor such as melanoma, head and neck, liver or kidney cancer. The CDR3 runs from the conserved cysteine through the conserved F or W. A D gene is named only where the DNA matches it firmly. Rows give clone size only sometimes, using once, few, many, or a class for an expanded clone.

.	.	TRBV9	TRBJ2-7	CASSPRTNYYEQYF	TGTGCCAGCAGCCCACGGACTAACTACTACGAGCAGTACTTC
.	.	TRBV19	TRBJ2-2	CASSSTGTRGGELFF	TGTGCCAGTAGTTCTACCGGGACTCGGGGCGGGGAGCTGTTTTTT
.	once	TRBV29-1	TRBJ2-7	CSVAGGQQTYEQYF	TGCAGCGTTGCGGGGGGACAGCAGACCTACGAGCAGTACTTC
TRBD2	.	TRBV5-4	TRBJ2-3	CASSSGGLGPLGTDTQYF	TGTGCCAGCAGCTCGGGGGGACTAGGGCCTCTAGGCACAGATACGCAGTATTTT
TRBD1	.	TRBV7-6	TRBJ1-3	CASSPKTGNGNTIYF	TGTGCCAGCAGCCCCAAGACAGGGAATGGAAACACCATATATTTT
.	.	TRBV5-6	TRBJ1-5	CASSLAGGQPQHF	TGTGCCAGCAGCTTGGCGGGTGGCCAGCCCCAGCATTTT
TRBD1	.	TRBV7-9	TRBJ1-3	CAAVDRNSGNTIYF	TGTGCCGCCGTGGACAGGAACTCTGGAAACACCATATATTTT
TRBD2	few	TRBV5-4	TRBJ2-7	CASSEGGLAGGFSYEQYF	TGTGCCAGCAGCGAGGGTGGGTTAGCGGGAGGCTTCTCCTACGAGCAGTACTTC
.	.	TRBV29-1	TRBJ1-2	CSVDPRGTSNYGYTF	TGCAGCGTTGATCCGCGGGGAACCAGCAACTATGGCTACACCTTC
.	.	TRBV21-1	TRBJ1-2	CASSKVREVTNYGYTF	TGTGCCAGCAGCAAAGTGAGGGAGGTAACTAACTATGGCTACACCTTC
.	.	TRBV7-2	TRBJ2-6	CASSLANRASGANVLTF	TGTGCCAGCAGCTTAGCGAACAGGGCCTCTGGGGCCAACGTCCTGACTTTC
TRBD2	.	TRBV7-9	TRBJ2-3	CASSFRGRADTQYF	TGTGCCAGCAGCTTCCGCGGGAGAGCAGATACGCAGTATTTT
.	.	TRBV15	TRBJ1-1	CATTRGQNTEAFF	TGTGCCACCACTCGGGGACAGAACACTGAAGCTTTCTTT
TRBD1	.	TRBV7-2	TRBJ1-1	CASSLQTGVDTEAFF	TGTGCCAGCAGCTTACAGACAGGGGTGGACACTGAAGCTTTCTTT
.	.	TRBV19	TRBJ2-7	CASSSKQGHEQYF	TGTGCCAGTAGTTCGAAACAGGGCCACGAGCAGTACTTC
.	.	TRBV7-9	TRBJ2-1	CASSRYRSDLNEQFF	TGTGCCAGCAGCAGATATAGGTCGGACCTTAATGAGCAGTTCTTC
.	.	TRBV2	TRBJ2-7	CASRRNDGYSSYEQYF	TGTGCCAGCAGACGAAACGATGGATACAGCTCCTACGAGCAGTACTTC
.	few	TRBV11-2	TRBJ1-6	CASSSLTDSPLHF	TGTGCCAGCAGCTCCTTGACCGATTCACCCCTCCACTTT